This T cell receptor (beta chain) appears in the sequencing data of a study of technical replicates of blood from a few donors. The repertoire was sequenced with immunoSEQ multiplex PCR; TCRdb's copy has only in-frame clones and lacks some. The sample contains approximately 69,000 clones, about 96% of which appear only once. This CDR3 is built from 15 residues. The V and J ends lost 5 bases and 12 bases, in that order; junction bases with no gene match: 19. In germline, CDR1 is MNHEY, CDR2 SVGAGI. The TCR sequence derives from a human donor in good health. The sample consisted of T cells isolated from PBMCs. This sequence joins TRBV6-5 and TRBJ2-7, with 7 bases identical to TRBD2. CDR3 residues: CASSKGSLSWTRSYF. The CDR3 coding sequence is TGTGCCAGCAGTAAAGGGTCGCTGTCTTGGACTAGGTCGTACTTC.